A selection of T cell receptor beta chains follows, all from one sample in a study of cytomegalovirus exposure and HLA in healthy donors. TCRdb keeps only in-frame clones here, not all; method: immunoSEQ multiplex PCR. The sample has 160,000 or so clones; about 75% are singletons. Sequenced material: PBMCs. The receptors shown here come from a man between 40 and 49 years old in good health and CMV-seropositive. CDR3s include the opening cysteine and the closing phenylalanine or tryptophan. The D gene is left open where the match is weak. For some rows the clone size is stated as once, few or many, or as a class when expanded; others skip it.

d_gene | j_gene | abundance | v_gene | CDR3aa | CDR3nt
. | TRBJ2-5 | . | TRBV11-2 | CASSEGQEETQYF | TGTGCCAGCAGCGAAGGACAAGAAGAGACCCAGTACTTC
. | TRBJ2-1 | . | TRBV21-1 | CASSKAAGLALLEFF | TGTGCCAGCAGCAAAGCGGCGGGACTAGCGTTACTGGAGTTCTTC
. | TRBJ1-4 | few | TRBV5-4 | CASSGGPGTNEKLFF | TGTGCCAGCAGCGGGGGCCCGGGAACTAATGAAAAACTGTTTTTT
TRBD1 | TRBJ1-2 | . | TRBV14 | CASSDGTGYGYTF | TGTGCCAGCAGCGATGGGACAGGGTATGGCTACACCTTC
TRBD2 | TRBJ2-7 | . | TRBV5-1 | CASSPSTVRLAGEQYF | TGCGCCAGCAGCCCCTCGACGGTCCGACTAGCGGGGGAGCAGTACTTC
. | TRBJ2-3 | . | TRBV7-2 | CASSLVGRVTDTQYF | TGTGCCAGCAGCTTAGTGGGCCGTGTCACAGATACGCAGTATTTT
TRBD1 | TRBJ2-5 | . | TRBV27 | CASSSPTDRADGETQYF | TGTGCCAGCAGTTCTCCGACGGACAGGGCGGATGGAGAGACCCAGTACTTC
. | TRBJ2-4 | few | TRBV5-1 | CASSSPGSAKNSQYF | TGCGCCAGCAGCTCCCCGGGGTCAGCCAAAAACAGTCAGTACTTC
. | TRBJ2-7 | . | TRBV27 | CASSSASLASSEQYF | TGTGCCAGCAGTTCAGCTTCACTAGCATCCTCCGAGCAGTACTTC
TRBD2 | TRBJ2-1 | . | TRBV5-8 | CASSRLLADSYNEQFF | TGTGCCAGCAGCCGACTACTAGCGGATTCCTACAATGAGCAGTTCTTC
TRBD2 | TRBJ2-2 | . | TRBV29-1 | CSVEASGRAYGELFF | TGCAGCGTTGAGGCTAGCGGGAGGGCATACGGGGAGCTGTTTTTT
TRBD1 | TRBJ1-5 | . | TRBV11-3 | CASGAGGASNQPQHF | TGTGCCAGCGGCGCAGGGGGCGCGAGCAATCAGCCCCAGCATTTT
TRBD2 | TRBJ2-1 | . | TRBV18 | CASSPTSGSGNEQFF | TGTGCCAGCTCACCGACAAGCGGGAGCGGGAATGAGCAGTTCTTC
. | TRBJ1-1 | . | TRBV6-1 | CASAPSSRGAFF | TGTGCCAGCGCTCCAAGTAGCCGTGGAGCTTTCTTT
TRBD1 | TRBJ1-1 | . | TRBV7-2 | CASSLISGQGNTEAFF | TGTGCCAGCAGCTTAATCAGCGGACAGGGGAACACTGAAGCTTTCTTT
. | TRBJ1-5 | . | TRBV6-6 | CASLRGGNQPQHF | TGTGCCAGCCTCAGGGGTGGCAATCAGCCCCAGCATTTT
TRBD2 | TRBJ2-5 | . | TRBV10-2 | CASSAGAGGPSQETQYF | TGCGCCAGCAGTGCGGGGGCGGGAGGGCCTTCTCAAGAGACCCAGTACTTC
TRBD2 | TRBJ2-2 | . | TRBV7-3 | CASSLLAGANTGELFF | TGTGCCAGCAGCTTACTAGCGGGAGCGAACACCGGGGAGCTGTTTTTT
. | TRBJ2-5 | . | TRBV7-2 | CASSLDWNEETQYF | TGTGCCAGCAGCTTGGACTGGAATGAAGAGACCCAGTACTTC
. | TRBJ2-3 | . | TRBV5-1 | CASSDSATLGTDTQYF | TGCGCCAGCAGCGACTCTGCTACGTTGGGCACAGATACGCAGTATTTT